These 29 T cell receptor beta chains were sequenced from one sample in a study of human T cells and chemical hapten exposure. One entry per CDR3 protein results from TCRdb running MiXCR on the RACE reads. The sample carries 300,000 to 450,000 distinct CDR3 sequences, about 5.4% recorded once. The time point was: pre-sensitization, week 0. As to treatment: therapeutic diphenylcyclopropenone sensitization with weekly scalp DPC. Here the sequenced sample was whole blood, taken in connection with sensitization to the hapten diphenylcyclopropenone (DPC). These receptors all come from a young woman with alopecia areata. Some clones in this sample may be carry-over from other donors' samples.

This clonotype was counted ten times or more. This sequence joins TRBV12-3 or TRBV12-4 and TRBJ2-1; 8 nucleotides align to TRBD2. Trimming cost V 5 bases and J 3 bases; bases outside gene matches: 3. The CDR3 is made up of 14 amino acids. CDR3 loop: CASSQGTSYNEQFF. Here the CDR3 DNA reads TGTGCCAGCAGTCAGGGGACTAGCTACAATGAGCAGTTCTTC.

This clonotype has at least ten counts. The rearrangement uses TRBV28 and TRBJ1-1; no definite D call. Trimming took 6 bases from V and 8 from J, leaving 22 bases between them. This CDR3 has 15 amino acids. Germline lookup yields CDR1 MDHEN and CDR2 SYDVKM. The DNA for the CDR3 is TGTGCCAGCAGCTTGGTCAAGGGCGGACCGCCAGAAGCTTTCTTT. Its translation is CASSLVKGGPPEAFF.

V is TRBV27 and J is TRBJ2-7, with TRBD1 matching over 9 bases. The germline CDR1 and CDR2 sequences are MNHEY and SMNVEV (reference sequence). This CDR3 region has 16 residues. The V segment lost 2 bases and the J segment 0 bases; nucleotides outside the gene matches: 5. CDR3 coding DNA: TGTGCCAGCAGTTTAGGCTGGACAGGGGCCTCCTACGAGCAGTACTTC. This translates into CASSLGWTGASYEQYF.

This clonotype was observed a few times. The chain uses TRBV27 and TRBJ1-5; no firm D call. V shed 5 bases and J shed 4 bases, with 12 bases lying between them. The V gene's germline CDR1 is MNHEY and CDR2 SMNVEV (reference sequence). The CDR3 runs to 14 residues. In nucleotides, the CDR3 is TGTGCCAGCAGTCCCCTGCCAGTAAATCAGCCCCAGCATTTT. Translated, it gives CASSPLPVNQPQHF.

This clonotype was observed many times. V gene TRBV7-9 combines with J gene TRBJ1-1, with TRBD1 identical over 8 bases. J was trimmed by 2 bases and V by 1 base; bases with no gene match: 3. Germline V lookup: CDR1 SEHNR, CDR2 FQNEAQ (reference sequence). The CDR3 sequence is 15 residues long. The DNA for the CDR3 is TGTGCCAGCAGCTTAGGAGACAGGGGAAACACTGAAGCTTTCTTT. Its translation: CASSLGDRGNTEAFF.

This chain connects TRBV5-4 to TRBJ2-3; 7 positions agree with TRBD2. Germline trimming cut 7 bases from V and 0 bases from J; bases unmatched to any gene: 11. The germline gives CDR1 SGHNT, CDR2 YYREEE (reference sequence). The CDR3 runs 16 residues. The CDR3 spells CASRARSGTSTDTQYF. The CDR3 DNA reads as TGTGCCAGCCGTGCCCGGAGCGGGACTAGCACAGATACGCAGTATTTT.

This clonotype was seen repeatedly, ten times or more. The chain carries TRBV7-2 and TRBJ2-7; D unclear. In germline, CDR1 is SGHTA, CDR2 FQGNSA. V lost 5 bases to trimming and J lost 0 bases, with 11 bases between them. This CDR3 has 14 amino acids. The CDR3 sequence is CASSLMTDSYEQYF. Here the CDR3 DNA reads TGTGCCAGCAGCCTAATGACCGACTCCTACGAGCAGTACTTC.

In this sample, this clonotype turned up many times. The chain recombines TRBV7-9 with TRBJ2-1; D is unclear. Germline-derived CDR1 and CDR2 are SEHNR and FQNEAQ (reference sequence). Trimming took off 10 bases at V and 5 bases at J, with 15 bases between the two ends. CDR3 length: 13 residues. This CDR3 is CATHVRINNEQFF. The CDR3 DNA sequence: TGTGCCACTCATGTCCGGATCAACAATGAGCAGTTCTTC.

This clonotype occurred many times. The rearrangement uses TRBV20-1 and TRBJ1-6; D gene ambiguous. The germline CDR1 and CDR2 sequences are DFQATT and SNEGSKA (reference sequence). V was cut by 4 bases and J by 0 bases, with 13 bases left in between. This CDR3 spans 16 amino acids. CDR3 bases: TGCAGTGCTAAAATAGGTAGCCGCTCCTATAATTCACCCCTCCACTTT. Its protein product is CSAKIGSRSYNSPLHF.

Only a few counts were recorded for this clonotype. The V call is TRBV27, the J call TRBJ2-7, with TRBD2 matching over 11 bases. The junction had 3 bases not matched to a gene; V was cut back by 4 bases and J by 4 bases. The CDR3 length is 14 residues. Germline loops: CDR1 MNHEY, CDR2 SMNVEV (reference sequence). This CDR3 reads CASSWTSGFYEQYF. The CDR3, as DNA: TGTGCCAGCAGTTGGACTAGCGGGTTTTACGAGCAGTACTTC.

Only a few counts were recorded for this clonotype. The CDR3 protein is CASRDSGGASGEQFF. The CDR3 bases are TGTGCCAGCCGGGATAGCGGGGGGGCCTCAGGAGAGCAGTTCTTC. The chain joins TRBV5-6 to TRBJ2-1, with 11 bases matching TRBD2. Germline CDR1 is SGHDT and CDR2 is YYEEEE. This CDR3 spans 15 amino acids. V dropped 7 bases and J dropped 10; count of bases not matched to a gene: 13.

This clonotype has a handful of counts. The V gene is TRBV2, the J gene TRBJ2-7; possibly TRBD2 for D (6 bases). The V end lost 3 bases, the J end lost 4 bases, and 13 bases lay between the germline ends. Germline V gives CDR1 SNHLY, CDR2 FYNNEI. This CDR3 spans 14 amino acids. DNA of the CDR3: TGTGCCAGCAGTGAGGGGGACTCGAGATACGAGCAGTACTTC. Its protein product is CASSEGDSRYEQYF.

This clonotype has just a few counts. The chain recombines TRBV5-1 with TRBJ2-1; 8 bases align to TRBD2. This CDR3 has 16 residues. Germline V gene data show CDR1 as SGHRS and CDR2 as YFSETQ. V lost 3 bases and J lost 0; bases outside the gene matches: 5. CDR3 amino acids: CASSSQSGGSYNEQFF. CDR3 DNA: TGCGCCAGCAGCTCCCAAAGCGGGGGCTCCTACAATGAGCAGTTCTTC.

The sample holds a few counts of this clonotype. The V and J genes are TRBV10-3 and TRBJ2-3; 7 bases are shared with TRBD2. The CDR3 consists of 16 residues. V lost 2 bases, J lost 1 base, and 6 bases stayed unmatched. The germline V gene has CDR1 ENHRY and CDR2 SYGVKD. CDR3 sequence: CAISEGTAGGTDTQYF. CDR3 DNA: TGTGCCATCAGTGAGGGTACGGCGGGGGGCACAGATACGCAGTATTTT.

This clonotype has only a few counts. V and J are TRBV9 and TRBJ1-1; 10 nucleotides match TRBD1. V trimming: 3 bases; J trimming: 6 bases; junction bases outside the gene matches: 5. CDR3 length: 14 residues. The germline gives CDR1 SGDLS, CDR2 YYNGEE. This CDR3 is CASSGTGQGAEAFF. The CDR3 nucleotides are TGTGCCAGCAGCGGAACCGGACAGGGGGCTGAAGCTTTCTTT.

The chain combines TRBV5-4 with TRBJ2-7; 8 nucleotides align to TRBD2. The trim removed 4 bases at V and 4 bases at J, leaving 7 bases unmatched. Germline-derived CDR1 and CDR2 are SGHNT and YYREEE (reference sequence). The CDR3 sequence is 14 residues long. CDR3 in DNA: TGTGCCAGCAGCCTGGGACTAGTGGAGTACGAGCAGTACTTC. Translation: CASSLGLVEYEQYF. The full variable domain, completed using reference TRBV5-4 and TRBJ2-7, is ETGVTQSPTHLIKTRGQQVTLRCSSQSGHNTVSWYQQALGQGPQFIFQYYREEENGRGNFPPRFSGLQFPNYSSELNVNALELDDSALYLCASSLGLVEYEQYFGPGTRLTVT.

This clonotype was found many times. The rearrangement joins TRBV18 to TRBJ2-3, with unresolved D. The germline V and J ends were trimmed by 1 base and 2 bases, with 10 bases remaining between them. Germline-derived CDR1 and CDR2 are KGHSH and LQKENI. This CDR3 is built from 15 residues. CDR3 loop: CASSPQSSATDTQYF. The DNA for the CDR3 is TGTGCCAGCTCACCACAGTCCAGCGCCACAGATACGCAGTATTTT.

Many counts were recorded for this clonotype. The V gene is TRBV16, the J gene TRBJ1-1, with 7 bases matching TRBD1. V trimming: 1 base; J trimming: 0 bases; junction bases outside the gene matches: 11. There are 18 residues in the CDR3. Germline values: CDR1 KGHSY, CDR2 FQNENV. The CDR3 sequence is CASSQFFAGQSMNTEAFF. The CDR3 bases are TGTGCCAGCAGCCAATTCTTTGCGGGACAGTCTATGAACACTGAAGCTTTCTTT.

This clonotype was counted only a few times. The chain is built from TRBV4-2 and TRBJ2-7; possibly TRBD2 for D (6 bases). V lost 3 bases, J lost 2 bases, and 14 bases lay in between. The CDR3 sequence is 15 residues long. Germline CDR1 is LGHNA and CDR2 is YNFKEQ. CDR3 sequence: CASSQVLAPTYEQYF. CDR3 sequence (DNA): TGTGCCAGCAGCCAGGTACTAGCCCCCACCTACGAGCAGTACTTC.

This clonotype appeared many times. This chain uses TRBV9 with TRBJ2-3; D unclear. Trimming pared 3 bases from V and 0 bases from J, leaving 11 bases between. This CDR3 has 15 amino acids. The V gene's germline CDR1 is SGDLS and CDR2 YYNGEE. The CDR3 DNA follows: TGTGCCAGCAGCGATACACGGTCTAGCACAGATACGCAGTATTTT. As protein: CASSDTRSSTDTQYF.

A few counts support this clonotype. CDR3 bases: TGTGCCAGCAGTTACTCCGTCACAGGGGGCGAAATGAACACTGAAGCTTTCTTT. Protein product: CASSYSVTGGEMNTEAFF. The chain uses TRBV6-5 and TRBJ1-1; TRBD1 matches at 9 bases. V shed 0 bases, J shed 0 bases, and the junction held 8 bases outside the gene matches. The CDR3 has 18 residues. Per the germline V gene, CDR1 is MNHEY and CDR2 is SVGAGI.

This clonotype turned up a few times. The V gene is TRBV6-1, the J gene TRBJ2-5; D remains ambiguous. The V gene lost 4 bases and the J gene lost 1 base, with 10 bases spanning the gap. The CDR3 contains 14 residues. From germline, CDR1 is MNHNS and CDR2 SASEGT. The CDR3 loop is CASSAQAPQETQYF. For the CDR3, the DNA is TGTGCCAGCAGTGCCCAGGCCCCCCAAGAGACCCAGTACTTC.

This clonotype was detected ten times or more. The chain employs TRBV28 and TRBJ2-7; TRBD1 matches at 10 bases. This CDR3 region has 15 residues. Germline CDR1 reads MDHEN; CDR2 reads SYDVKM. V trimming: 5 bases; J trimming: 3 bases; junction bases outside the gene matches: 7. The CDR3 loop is CASSSPGQGRYEQYF. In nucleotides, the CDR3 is TGTGCCAGCAGTAGCCCGGGACAGGGGCGCTACGAGCAGTACTTC.

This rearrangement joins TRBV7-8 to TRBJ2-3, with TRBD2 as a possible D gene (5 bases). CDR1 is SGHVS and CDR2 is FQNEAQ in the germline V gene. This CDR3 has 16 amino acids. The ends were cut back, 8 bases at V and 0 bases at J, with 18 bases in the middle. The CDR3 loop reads CASDGSTEDSTDTQYF. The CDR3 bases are TGTGCCAGCGACGGGTCCACGGAGGACAGCACAGATACGCAGTATTTT.

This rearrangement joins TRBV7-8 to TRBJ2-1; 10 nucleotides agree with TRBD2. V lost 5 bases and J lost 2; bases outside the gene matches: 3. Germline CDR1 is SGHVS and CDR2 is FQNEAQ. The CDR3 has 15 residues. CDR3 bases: TGTGCCAGCAGCCCTAGCGGGGGTACCTACAATGAGCAGTTCTTC. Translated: CASSPSGGTYNEQFF.

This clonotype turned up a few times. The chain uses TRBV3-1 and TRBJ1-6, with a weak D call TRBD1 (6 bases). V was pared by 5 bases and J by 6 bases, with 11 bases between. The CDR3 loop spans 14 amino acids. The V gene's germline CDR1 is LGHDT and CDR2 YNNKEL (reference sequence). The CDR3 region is CASSTRTVNSPLHF. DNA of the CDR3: TGTGCCAGCAGCACGCGGACAGTTAATTCACCCCTCCACTTT.

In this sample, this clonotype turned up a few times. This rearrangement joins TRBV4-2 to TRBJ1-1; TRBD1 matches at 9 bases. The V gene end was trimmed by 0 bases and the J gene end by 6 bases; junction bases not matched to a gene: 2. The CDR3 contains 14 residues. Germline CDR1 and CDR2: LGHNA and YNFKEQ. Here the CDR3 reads CASSQEQGAPEAFF. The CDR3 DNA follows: TGTGCCAGCAGCCAAGAACAGGGGGCCCCTGAAGCTTTCTTT.

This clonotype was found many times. CDR3 in amino acids: CSALTAGAYNEQFF. CDR3 sequence (DNA): TGCAGTGCCCTGACAGCGGGAGCATACAATGAGCAGTTCTTC. V usage is TRBV20-1 and J usage is TRBJ2-1; 8 bases fit TRBD2. J lost 4 bases, V lost 6 bases, and 8 bases had no gene match. Germline V CDR1 and CDR2: DFQATT, SNEGSKA (reference sequence). The CDR3 consists of 14 residues.

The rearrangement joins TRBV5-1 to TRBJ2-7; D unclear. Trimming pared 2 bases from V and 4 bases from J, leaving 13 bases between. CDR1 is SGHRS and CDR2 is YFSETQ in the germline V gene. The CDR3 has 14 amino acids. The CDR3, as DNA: TGCGCCAGCAGCTTTAGGGCAGATTTGTACGAGCAGTACTTC. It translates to CASSFRADLYEQYF. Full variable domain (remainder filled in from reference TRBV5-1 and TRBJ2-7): KAGVTQTPRYLIKTRGQQVTLSCSPISGHRSVSWYQQTPGQGLQFLFEYFSETQRNKGNFPGRFSGRQFSNSRSEMNVSTLELGDSALYLCASSFRADLYEQYFGPGTRLTVT.